The rows below give T cell receptor beta chains drawn from one sample of a study of shared clonotypes between healthy human individuals. Clones were sequenced by immunoSEQ multiplex PCR, and TCRdb holds only the in-frame ones, with some missing. The sample yields about 1.1 million clones, roughly 77% seen once. Sequenced material: memory CD4+ T cells from PBMCs. Every receptor here comes from a man younger than 30 in good health. Some clones in this sample may be carry-over from other donors' samples. Each CDR3 is given with its conserved first and last residue. The D gene is left open where the match is weak. Size is omitted from some rows. Given values are once, few, many or a class for expanded clones.

v_gene,abundance,d_gene,j_gene,CDR3aa,CDR3nt
TRBV6-1,.,TRBD2,TRBJ2-3,CASSDLTSLAGVPDTQYF,TGTGCCAGCAGTGACTTAACCTCACTAGCGGGAGTCCCAGATACGCAGTATTTT
TRBV6-5,few,.,TRBJ1-1,CASSPPAGFGFRAFF,TGTGCCAGCAGCCCCCCAGCGGGGTTCGGTTTTAGGGCTTTCTTT
TRBV19,.,.,TRBJ1-1,CASSLQGRVGRTEAFF,TGTGCCAGTAGTCTACAGGGTCGTGTAGGTAGGACTGAAGCTTTCTTT
TRBV2,few,.,TRBJ2-7,CASLVGGAYEQYF,TGTGCCAGCTTGGTAGGGGGGGCCTACGAGCAGTACTTC
TRBV6-1,.,TRBD1,TRBJ2-7,CASSGTVRNEQYF,TGTGCCAGCAGCGGGACAGTGCGTAACGAGCAGTACTTC
TRBV4-1,many,TRBD2,TRBJ2-1,CASSRGGAGNEQFF,TGCGCCAGCAGCCGCGGGGGGGCGGGCAATGAGCAGTTCTTC
TRBV28,.,.,TRBJ2-5,CASSGWTAQETQYF,TGTGCCAGCAGTGGGTGGACAGCCCAAGAGACCCAGTACTTC
TRBV30,.,.,TRBJ2-3,CAWSLQREQYF,TGTGCCTGGAGTCTACAACGGGAGCAGTATTTT
TRBV4-1,.,TRBD1,TRBJ2-2,CASSHPQGAGAGELFF,TGCGCCAGCAGCCACCCACAGGGGGCGGGCGCCGGGGAGCTGTTTTTT
TRBV28,.,.,TRBJ1-2,CATHSSGRTWEGGYTF,TGTGCCACCCACTCGTCGGGACGCACCTGGGAGGGTGGCTACACCTTC
TRBV5-1,few,.,TRBJ1-4,CASSQKGEEGLFF,TGCGCCAGCAGCCAGAAGGGGGAGGAAGGGCTGTTTTTT
TRBV5-1,once,TRBD1,TRBJ1-2,CASSATGDYGYTF,TGCGCCAGCAGCGCGACAGGGGACTATGGCTACACCTTC
TRBV5-1,.,TRBD2,TRBJ2-2,CASSLDLWTSRTGELFF,TGCGCCAGCAGCTTGGACCTATGGACTAGCAGAACCGGGGAGCTGTTTTTT
TRBV5-4,.,.,TRBJ2-1,CASSLARQTGEQFF,TGTGCCAGCAGCTTGGCCCGCCAGACAGGTGAGCAGTTCTTC
TRBV27,few,.,TRBJ1-2,CASSSTSRSGYTF,TGTGCCAGCAGTTCGACCTCAAGGAGTGGCTACACCTTC
TRBV5-4,.,.,TRBJ1-2,CASSRWGQGANYGYTF,TGTGCCAGCAGCCGGTGGGGACAAGGAGCTAACTATGGCTACACCTTC
TRBV5-1,.,.,TRBJ2-5,CASSLAAQETQYF,TGCGCCAGCAGCTTGGCCGCGCAAGAGACCCAGTACTTC
TRBV27,.,TRBD1,TRBJ2-6,CASSFRQGVGANVLTF,TGTGCCAGCAGTTTCCGACAGGGAGTTGGGGCCAACGTCCTGACTTTC
TRBV5-6,few,.,TRBJ1-1,CASSLLQMNTEAFF,TGTGCCAGCAGCTTGCTGCAGATGAACACTGAAGCTTTCTTT
TRBV7-2,.,.,TRBJ2-3,CASSLVSGPASTDTQYF,TGTGCCAGCAGCTTAGTATCGGGGCCCGCTAGCACAGATACGCAGTATTTT
TRBV2,.,.,TRBJ1-6,CASTTGRQSSYNSPLHF,TGTGCCAGCACGACAGGCCGTCAGAGCTCCTATAATTCACCCCTCCACTTT
TRBV11-2,.,.,TRBJ2-7,CASSFRGTGGQTYEQYF,TGTGCCAGCAGCTTCAGGGGTACGGGGGGACAGACCTACGAGCAGTACTTC
TRBV28,.,.,TRBJ2-7,CASRIQEGTYEQYF,TGTGCCAGCAGGATTCAGGAGGGAACCTACGAGCAGTACTTC
TRBV4-1,few,.,TRBJ2-3,CASSQGTSAQYF,TGCGCCAGCAGCCAAGGGACTTCCGCGCAGTATTTT
TRBV6-6,.,TRBD2,TRBJ2-1,CAIARVGGNNEQFF,TGTGCCATCGCGAGGGTGGGGGGGAACAATGAGCAGTTCTTC